This paragraph reports one T cell receptor (beta chain). After removal of 5 bases from V and 8 bases from J, the junction contained 11 bases not matched to a gene. Germline CDR1 SEHNR, CDR2 FQNEAQ (reference sequence). The CDR3 length is 15 residues. The sample is drawn from a study of cytomegalovirus exposure and HLA in healthy donors. Primers included in the PCR were 60 Vbeta and 13 Jbeta primers. Some clones are missing from TCRdb's copy, which holds only in-frame ones; the method was immunoSEQ multiplex PCR. The table lists about 160,000 clones. The chain employs TRBV7-9 and TRBJ2-1; TRBD2 matches 8 bases. This receptor was taken from a woman between 55 and 75 years old in good health and CMV-seronegative. Sequencing input: PBMCs. The CDR3 DNA reads as TGTGCCAGCAGCCCCCCGGGAGCGGGAGACGATGAGCAGTTCTTC. As protein: CASSPPGAGDDEQFF.